Below are 20 T cell receptor beta chains sequenced from a single sample in a study of T-cell reconstitution after alpha-beta-depleted transplantation in children. Unique molecular identifiers tagged the TCRbeta library. TCRdb recomputed calls from the PCR reads with MiXCR, one row per CDR3 protein. Altogether 490,000 or so distinct CDR3 sequences are present, around 12% being singletons, with the ten largest covering more than 5.5%. Material: PBMCs from the stem cell graft donor, obtained from the stem cell graft. These receptors were taken from a human donor who donated a stem cell graft to a child with combined immunodeficiency.

There are many counts of this clonotype. The chain uses TRBV4-3 and TRBJ2-7; D perhaps matches TRBD2 (5 bases). The CDR3 length is 15 residues. Germline loops: CDR1 LGHNA, CDR2 YSLEER. Trimming left V 0 bases short and J 1 base short, with 10 bases between. CDR3 region: CASSQEEGESYEQYF. The CDR3 bases are TGCGCCAGCAGCCAAGAAGAGGGCGAGTCCTACGAGCAGTACTTC.

This clonotype showed up many times. The rearrangement uses TRBV9 and TRBJ2-3; D possibly corresponds to TRBD2 (5 bases). Germline V lookup: CDR1 SGDLS, CDR2 YYNGEE. Trimming left V 2 bases short and J 4 bases short, with 11 bases between. The CDR3 spans 14 residues. DNA of the CDR3: TGTGCCAGCAGCGTCAGCGGAGGATCAGATACGCAGTATTTT. It specifies CASSVSGGSDTQYF.

This sequence joins TRBV5-1 and TRBJ2-5, with 14 bases fitting TRBD2. The CDR3 is 17 residues long. Germline V CDR1 and CDR2: SGHRS, YFSETQ. J was trimmed by 1 base and V by 4 bases; bases with no gene match: 6. The CDR3 region has the DNA TGCGCCAGCAGCCATACCGGGACTAGCGGGAGCCAAGAGACCCAGTACTTC. Translated: CASSHTGTSGSQETQYF.

This clonotype was observed a few times. The J gene is TRBJ2-7, the V gene TRBV29-1; TRBD1 aligns across 7 bases. The CDR3 length is 12 residues. CDR1 and CDR2 (germline): SQVTM, ANQGSEA. The junction had 5 bases not matched to a gene; V was cut back by 7 bases and J by 2 bases. CDR3 DNA sequence: TGCAGCGCACAGACAGGGACCTACGAGCAGTACTTC. Residues: CSAQTGTYEQYF.

In this sample, this clonotype turned up a few times. The V and J genes are TRBV3-1 and TRBJ2-1; D perhaps matches TRBD2 (6 bases). The germline V gene encodes CDR1 LGHDT and CDR2 YNNKEL (reference sequence). Trimming removed 4 bases from V and 8 bases from J, with 15 bases in between. The CDR3 totals 14 residues. The CDR3 here is CASSPPLGTYEQFF. CDR3 coding DNA: TGTGCCAGCAGCCCCCCCTTAGGGACTTATGAGCAGTTCTTC.

This clonotype was counted many times. The gene calls are TRBV5-4 and TRBJ1-2; possible D gene TRBD1, 5 bases. V gave up 3 bases and J gave up 1 base, with 7 bases separating them. This CDR3 is 13 amino acids long. Germline V gene lookup returns CDR1 SGHNT and CDR2 YYREEE (reference sequence). CDR3 protein: CASSSDSNYGYTF. CDR3 bases: TGTGCCAGCAGCTCCGACAGTAACTATGGCTACACCTTC.

This chain connects TRBV12-3 or TRBV12-4 to TRBJ2-6; D possibly corresponds to TRBD1 (6 bases). The CDR3 length is 17 residues. Trimming left V 5 bases short and J 1 base short, with 15 bases between. The CDR3 DNA reads as TGTGCCAGCAGTGGACTCAGGGGAAGATCTGGGGCCAACGTCCTGACTTTC. Its translation: CASSGLRGRSGANVLTF.

This clonotype was seen many times. J is TRBJ2-7 and V is TRBV6-5; D gene uncertain. The length of the CDR3 is 11 residues. Per the germline V gene, CDR1 is MNHEY and CDR2 is SVGAGI. Trimming removed 8 bases at V and 3 bases at J, with 8 bases between. The chain's CDR3 is CASRLLYEQYF. The CDR3 region has the DNA TGTGCCAGCCGCCTCCTCTACGAGCAGTACTTC.

CDR3 DNA: TGCAGTGCTAGAACCCGGACTAGCGGAAACACCGGGGAGCTGTTTTTT. It is translated as CSARTRTSGNTGELFF. The J gene is TRBJ2-2, the V gene TRBV20-1; 10 nucleotides agree with TRBD2. The CDR3 length is 16 residues. With V trimmed by 2 bases and J by 2 bases, 5 bases remained unmatched. Germline V gene data show CDR1 as DFQATT and CDR2 as SNEGSKA (reference sequence).

The chain uses TRBV20-1 and TRBJ1-5; tentative D call: TRBD1 (5 bases). The CDR3 extends over 13 amino acids. Germline V gene data show CDR1 as DFQATT and CDR2 as SNEGSKA (reference sequence). The germline V and J ends were trimmed by 7 bases and 5 bases, with 15 bases remaining between them. The CDR3 DNA sequence: TGCAGTGGGGGACGAGGAGGGGATCAGCCCCAGCATTTT. It translates to CSGGRGGDQPQHF.

CDR3 nucleotide sequence: TGTGCCACCAGTGATTCCGACGGGACCGACACAGATACGCAGTATTTT. The encoded protein is CATSDSDGTDTDTQYF. The gene calls are TRBV24-1 and TRBJ2-3; D possibly matches TRBD1 or TRBD2 (5 bases each). The V gene's germline CDR1 is KGHDR and CDR2 SFDVKD. This CDR3 contains 16 residues. The ends were cut back, 2 bases at V and 2 bases at J, with 13 bases in the middle.

This clonotype occurred many times. The CDR3 DNA follows: TGTGCCAGCAGCTTGGCGGGGCAGTACAATGAGCAGTTCTTC. This codes for CASSLAGQYNEQFF. The V call is TRBV5-4, the J call TRBJ2-1, with D perhaps matching TRBD1 or TRBD2 (5 bases each). The CDR3 runs to 14 residues. The germline V and J ends were trimmed by 0 bases and 4 bases, with 8 bases remaining between them. Germline CDR1 reads SGHNT; CDR2 reads YYREEE (reference sequence).

The rearrangement links TRBV18 to TRBJ2-7; TRBD2 aligns across 10 bases. V was clipped by 0 bases and J by 6 bases; unmatched bases: 8. The CDR3 runs to 16 residues. Per germline, CDR1 KGHSH and CDR2 LQKENI. CDR3: CASSPPISGGAGEQYF. CDR3 coding DNA: TGTGCCAGCTCACCACCGATAAGCGGGGGGGCCGGCGAGCAGTACTTC.

In its sample, this clonotype was seen a few times. This chain uses TRBV5-1 with TRBJ2-5, with D uncertain. The germline CDR1 and CDR2 sequences are SGHRS and YFSETQ. The CDR3 is made up of 17 amino acids. The V and J ends lost 5 bases and 1 base respectively, with 21 bases between them. The CDR3 nucleotides read TGCGCCAGCAGGACTGGGTTATCGAGTGGGTTCCAAGAGACCCAGTACTTC. Protein sequence: CASRTGLSSGFQETQYF. The full variable domain, its missing parts supplied by reference TRBV5-1 and TRBJ2-5, is KAGVTQTPRYLIKTRGQQVTLSCSPISGHRSVSWYQQTPGQGLQFLFEYFSETQRNKGNFPGRFSGRQFSNSRSEMNVSTLELGDSALYLCASRTGLSSGFQETQYFGPGTRLLVL.

This rearrangement joins TRBV5-1 to TRBJ2-4, with D possibly being TRBD2 (6 bases). Per germline, CDR1 SGHRS and CDR2 YFSETQ. This CDR3 is 15 amino acids long. V was clipped by 0 bases and J by 3 bases, with 10 bases between them. CDR3 in amino acids: CASSLAGGDKNIQYF. The CDR3 nucleotides read TGCGCCAGCAGCTTGGCCGGAGGGGACAAAAACATTCAGTACTTC.

The chain carries TRBV6-1 and TRBJ2-7; 9 positions agree with TRBD1. Germline assignment: CDR1 MNHNS and CDR2 SASEGT. CDR3 length: 14 residues. Trimming cost V 7 bases and J 3 bases; bases outside gene matches: 7. The CDR3 region is CASISDRGNYEQYF. For the CDR3, the DNA is TGTGCCAGCATCTCGGACAGGGGCAACTACGAGCAGTACTTC.

This clonotype showed up many times. The CDR3, as DNA: TGCGCCAGCAGCTTGGGACAGATTAGCACAGATACGCAGTATTTT. It codes for CASSLGQISTDTQYF. The V call is TRBV5-1, the J call TRBJ2-3, with D maybe TRBD1 (5 bases). Trimming removed 0 bases from V and 0 bases from J, with 8 bases in between. The CDR3 consists of 15 residues. Germline CDR1 and CDR2: SGHRS and YFSETQ.

The chain employs TRBV11-1 and TRBJ2-1; the match to TRBD2 covers 8 bases. Germline lookup yields CDR1 SGHAT and CDR2 FQDESV (reference sequence). Germline trimming cut 4 bases from V and 0 bases from J; bases unmatched to any gene: 5. The CDR3 contains 16 residues. The CDR3 DNA reads as TGTGCCAGCAGCTATCGGGGGGGGAGCTCCTACAATGAGCAGTTCTTC. Its translation: CASSYRGGSSYNEQFF.

This clonotype turned up a few times. The genes are TRBV7-9 and TRBJ2-7; the D gene is possibly TRBD1 (5 bases). Germline V gives CDR1 SEHNR, CDR2 FQNEAQ (reference sequence). The CDR3 has 14 residues. Trimming removed 4 bases at V and 3 bases at J, with 13 bases between. CDR3 coding DNA: TGTGCCAGCAGCTCAATCAGGGTGCACTACGAGCAGTACTTC. Translated, it gives CASSSIRVHYEQYF.

This clonotype has only a few counts. V usage is TRBV12-3 or TRBV12-4 and J usage is TRBJ2-4, with 10 bases fitting TRBD2. CDR3 length: 14 amino acids. V lost 6 bases and J lost 8; bases outside the gene matches: 7. In nucleotides, the CDR3 is TGTGCCAGCAGCCGAGCGGGGGGGCCTGACATTCAGTACTTC. Translated, it gives CASSRAGGPDIQYF.